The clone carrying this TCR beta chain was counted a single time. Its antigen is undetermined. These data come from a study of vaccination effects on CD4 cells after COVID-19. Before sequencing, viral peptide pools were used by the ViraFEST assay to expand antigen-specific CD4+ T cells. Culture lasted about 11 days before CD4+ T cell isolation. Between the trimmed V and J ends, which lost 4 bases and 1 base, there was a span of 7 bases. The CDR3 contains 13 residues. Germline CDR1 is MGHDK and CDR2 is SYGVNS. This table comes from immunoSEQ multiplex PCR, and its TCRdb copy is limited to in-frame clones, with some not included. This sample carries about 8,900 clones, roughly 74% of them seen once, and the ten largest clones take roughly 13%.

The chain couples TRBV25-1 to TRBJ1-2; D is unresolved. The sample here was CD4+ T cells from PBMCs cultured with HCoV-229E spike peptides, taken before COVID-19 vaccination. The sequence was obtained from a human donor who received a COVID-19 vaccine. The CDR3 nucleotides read TGTGCCAGCAGTGTCGCAGTTAACTATGGCTACACCTTC. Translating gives CASSVAVNYGYTF.